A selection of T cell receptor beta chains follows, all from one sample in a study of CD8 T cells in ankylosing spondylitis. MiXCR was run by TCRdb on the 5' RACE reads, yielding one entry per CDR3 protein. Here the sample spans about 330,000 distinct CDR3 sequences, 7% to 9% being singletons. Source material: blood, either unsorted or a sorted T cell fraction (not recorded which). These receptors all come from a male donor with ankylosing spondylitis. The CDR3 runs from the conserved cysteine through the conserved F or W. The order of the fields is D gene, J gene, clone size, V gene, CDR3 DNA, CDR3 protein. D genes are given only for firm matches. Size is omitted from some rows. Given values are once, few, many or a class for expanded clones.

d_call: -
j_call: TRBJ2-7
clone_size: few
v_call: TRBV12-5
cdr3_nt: TGTGCTAGTGGTCAAGCGCGGGGTACAGGGACGTTCCCTACGCCGCCGGACGAGCAGTACTTC
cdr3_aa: CASGQARGTGTFPTPPDEQYF

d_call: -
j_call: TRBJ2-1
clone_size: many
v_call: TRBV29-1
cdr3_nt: TGCAGCGTTGAGCTGGGGAGCAATGAGCAGTTCTTC
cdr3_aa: CSVELGSNEQFF

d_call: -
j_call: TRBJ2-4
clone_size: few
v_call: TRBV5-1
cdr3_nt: TGCGCCAGCAGGAACACAGGGCCCAAAAACATTCAGTACTTC
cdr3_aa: CASRNTGPKNIQYF

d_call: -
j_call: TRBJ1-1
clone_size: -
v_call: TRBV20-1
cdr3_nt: TGCAGTGGCCTGGCGGACACTGAAGCTTTCTTT
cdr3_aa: CSGLADTEAFF

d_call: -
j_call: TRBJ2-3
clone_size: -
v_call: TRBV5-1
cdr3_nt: TGCGCCAGCAGCTTACAGACTAGCACAGATACGCAGTATTTT
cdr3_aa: CASSLQTSTDTQYF

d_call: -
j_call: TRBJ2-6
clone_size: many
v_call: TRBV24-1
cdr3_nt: TGTGCCACCAGTCCCACCTGGGGGGCCAACGTCCTGACTTTC
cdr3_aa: CATSPTWGANVLTF

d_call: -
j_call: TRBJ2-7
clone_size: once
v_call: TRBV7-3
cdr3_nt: TGTGCCAGCAGCTTAATCGGGTCCGCCGCCTACGAGCAGTACTTC
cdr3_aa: CASSLIGSAAYEQYF

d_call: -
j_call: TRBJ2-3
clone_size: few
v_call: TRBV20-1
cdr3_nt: TGCAGTGGGCTATATCTGGCCACAGATACGCAGTATTTT
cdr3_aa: CSGLYLATDTQYF

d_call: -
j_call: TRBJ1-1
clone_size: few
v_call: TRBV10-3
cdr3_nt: TGTGCCATCAGTGAAAGGGAGGGGACTGAAGCTTTCTTT
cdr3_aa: CAISEREGTEAFF

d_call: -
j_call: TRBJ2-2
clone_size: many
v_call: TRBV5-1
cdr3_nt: TGCGCCAGCAGCCAGGACTATCCGAACACCGGGGAGCTGTTTTTT
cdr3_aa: CASSQDYPNTGELFF

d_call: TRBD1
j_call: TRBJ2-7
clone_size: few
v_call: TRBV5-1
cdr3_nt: TGCGCCAGCAAGACCGGGACAGGAGGGACCTACGAGCAGTACTTC
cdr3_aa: CASKTGTGGTYEQYF

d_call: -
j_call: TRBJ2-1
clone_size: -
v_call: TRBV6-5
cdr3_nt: TGTGCCAGCAGTTTTCGCGAGAGGGGGGACAATGAGCAGTTCTTC
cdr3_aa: CASSFRERGDNEQFF

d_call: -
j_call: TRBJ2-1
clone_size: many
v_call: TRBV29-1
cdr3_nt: TGCAGCGGAGAACAGGGTTACAATGAGCAGTTCTTC
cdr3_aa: CSGEQGYNEQFF

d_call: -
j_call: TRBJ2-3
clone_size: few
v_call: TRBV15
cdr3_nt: TGTGCCACCAGCAGAGCGGGGTCGATCGGGACAGATACGCAGTATTTT
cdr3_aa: CATSRAGSIGTDTQYF

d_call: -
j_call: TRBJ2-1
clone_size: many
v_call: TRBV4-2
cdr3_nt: TGTGCCAGCAGCCAAGAAGACTCCGCTTACAATGAGCAGTTCTTC
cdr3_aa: CASSQEDSAYNEQFF

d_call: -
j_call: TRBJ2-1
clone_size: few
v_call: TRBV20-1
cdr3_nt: TGCAGTGCTCGCCGTGGGGGAGGAACAAATGAGCAGTTCTTC
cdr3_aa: CSARRGGGTNEQFF